This record covers a single T cell receptor beta chain. Its antigen is unknown. These data are taken from a study of cytomegalovirus exposure and HLA in healthy donors. In the PCR, 60 Vbeta and 13 Jbeta primers were used. In the source study's methods: It was a later analysis that counted 83 million or so unique TCR beta chains, of which some 9.9 million were shared. The method was immunoSEQ multiplex PCR; TCRdb's version includes in-frame clones alone and lacks a portion of them. The V and J calls and clone size come from that table; D and trimming were worked out from the DNA. This table has roughly 250,000 clones, 84% appearing once. The V and J ends lost 3 bases and 9 bases, in that order; junction bases with no gene match: 13. Germline lookup yields CDR1 SGHDT and CDR2 YYEEEE. The CDR3 totals 15 residues. General study points: In an earlier analysis, in 587 donors, most V segments appeared productive either ~90% or ~30% of the time. Using a false discovery rate of 0.05, a later analysis showed that about 16,000 TCR beta sequences were associated with HLA alleles. Accurate prediction of HLA-A and HLA-B alleles (for most subjects) was reportedly achieved from TCR beta sequences.

The genes are TRBV5-6 and TRBJ2-7; 9 bases map to TRBD2. The sample consisted of PBMCs. This clonotype originated in a woman aged 40 to 50 in good health and CMV-seropositive. The CDR3 loop is CASSSRLAAPLGQYF. In DNA form, the CDR3 reads TGTGCCAGCAGCTCACGACTAGCGGCCCCTCTAGGGCAGTACTTC.